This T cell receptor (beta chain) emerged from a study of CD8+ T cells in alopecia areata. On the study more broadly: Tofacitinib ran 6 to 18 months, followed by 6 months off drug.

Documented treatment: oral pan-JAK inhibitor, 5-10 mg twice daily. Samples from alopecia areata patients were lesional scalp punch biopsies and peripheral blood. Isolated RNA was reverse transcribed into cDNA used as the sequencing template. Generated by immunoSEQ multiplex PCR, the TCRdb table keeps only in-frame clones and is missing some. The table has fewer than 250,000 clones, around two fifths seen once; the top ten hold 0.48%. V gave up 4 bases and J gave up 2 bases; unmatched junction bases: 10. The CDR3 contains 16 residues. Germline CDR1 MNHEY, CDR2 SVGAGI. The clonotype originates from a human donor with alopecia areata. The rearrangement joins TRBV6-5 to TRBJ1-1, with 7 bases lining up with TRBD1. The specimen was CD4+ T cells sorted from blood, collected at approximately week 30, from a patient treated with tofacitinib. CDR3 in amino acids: CASSSQRQGGNTEAFF. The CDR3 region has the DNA TGTGCCAGCAGTTCACAACGACAGGGAGGTAACACTGAAGCTTTCTTT.